The 8 T cell receptor beta chains below come from one sample, sequenced in a study of CD8+ T cells in alopecia areata. TCR sequencing used cDNA made by reverse transcription of extracted RNA. Profiling relied on immunoSEQ multiplex PCR, and the TCRdb table lists in-frame clones only, not all of them. The sample carries about 250,000 clones, 60% recorded once. As for treatment: oral pan-JAK inhibitor, 5-10 mg twice daily. The sequencing here drew on CD4+ T cells sorted from blood, taken around week 54, from a patient treated with tofacitinib. The origin of the receptors is a human donor with alopecia areata.

This clone was detected only once. The gene calls are TRBV2 and TRBJ2-3; 8 positions agree with TRBD2. V dropped 2 bases and J dropped 2; count of bases not matched to a gene: 6. The CDR3 consists of 16 residues. Germline CDR1 reads SNHLY; CDR2 reads FYNNEI. CDR3 protein: CASSESGGAITDTQYF. The CDR3 DNA is TGTGCCAGCAGTGAAAGCGGGGGCGCAATCACAGATACGCAGTATTTT.

This chain connects TRBV10-3 to TRBJ2-5, with D hard to call. V was shortened by 2 bases and J by 5 bases, with 9 bases between the two germline ends. Germline V gives CDR1 ENHRY, CDR2 SYGVKD. The CDR3 covers 13 residues. In DNA, the CDR3 is TGTGCCATCAGTGAGGGGCTAGATGAGACCCAGTACTTC. It codes for CAISEGLDETQYF.

J is TRBJ1-5 and V is TRBV11-2; D not resolved. The germline gives CDR1 SGHAT, CDR2 FQNNGV. V was pared by 8 bases and J by 2 bases, with 10 bases between. The length of the CDR3 is 13 residues. DNA for the CDR3: TGTGCCAGCGCCGGAGCGGGCAATCAGCCCCAGCATTTT. Its translation is CASAGAGNQPQHF.

The V and J genes are TRBV29-1 and TRBJ2-3, with TRBD2 matching 11 bases. The V segment lost 7 bases and the J segment 2 bases; nucleotides outside the gene matches: 8. This CDR3 has 15 amino acids. Germline values: CDR1 SQVTM, CDR2 ANQGSEA. This CDR3 reads CSASPGLAATDTQYF. CDR3 nucleotide sequence: TGCAGCGCGTCGCCGGGACTAGCGGCCACAGATACGCAGTATTTT.

CDR3 loop: CSAFLDTQYF. CDR3 sequence (DNA): TGCAGTGCCTTCCTCGATACGCAGTATTTT. V usage is TRBV20-1 and J usage is TRBJ2-3; D is uncertain. The CDR3 runs to 10 residues. Trimming pared 6 bases from V and 6 bases from J, leaving 7 bases between. Germline CDR1 reads DFQATT; CDR2 reads SNEGSKA (reference sequence).

This chain connects TRBV7-2 to TRBJ1-1; tentatively, D is TRBD1 (5 bases). Germline V lookup: CDR1 SGHTA, CDR2 FQGNSA. There are 15 residues in the CDR3. Trimming took off 4 bases at V and 4 bases at J, with 16 bases between the two ends. CDR3 DNA: TGTGCCAGCAGCTCCGGACAAGGGAGATCCACTGAAGCTTTCTTT. Amino acid sequence: CASSSGQGRSTEAFF. The variable domain in full, with the rest retrieved from reference TRBV7-2 and TRBJ1-1, is GAGVSQSPSNKVTEKGKDVELRCDPISGHTALYWYRQSLGQGLEFLIYFQGNSAPDKSGLPSDRFSAERTGGSVSTLTIQRTQQEDSAVYLCASSSGQGRSTEAFFGQGTRLTVV.

This clone was recorded once. The sample carries other DNA sequences with the same CDR3. The chain has TRBV30 and TRBJ2-5; D may be TRBD1 or TRBD2 (5 bases each). The ends were cut back, 2 bases at V and 5 bases at J, with 9 bases in the middle. The CDR3 is 12 residues long. CDR1 and CDR2 from the germline V gene are GTSNPN and SVGIG (reference sequence). Written as DNA, the CDR3 is TGTGCCTGGAGTCTTGGGGGTGAGACCCAGTACTTC. Amino acid sequence: CAWSLGGETQYF.

The chain links TRBV2 to TRBJ2-3; TRBD1 aligns across 7 bases. The CDR3 length is 18 residues. Germline trimming cut 1 base from V and 1 base from J; bases unmatched to any gene: 11. The germline V gene has CDR1 SNHLY and CDR2 FYNNEI. The CDR3: CASSEDSRGQSRTDTQYF. DNA of the CDR3: TGTGCCAGCAGTGAAGATAGTAGGGGACAGAGCCGCACAGATACGCAGTATTTT. The full variable domain, completed using reference TRBV2 and TRBJ2-3, is EPEVTQTPSHQVTQMGQEVILRCVPISNHLYFYWYRQILGQKVEFLVSFYNNEISEKSEIFDDQFSVERPDGSNFTLKIRSTKLEDSAMYFCASSEDSRGQSRTDTQYFGPGTRLTVL.